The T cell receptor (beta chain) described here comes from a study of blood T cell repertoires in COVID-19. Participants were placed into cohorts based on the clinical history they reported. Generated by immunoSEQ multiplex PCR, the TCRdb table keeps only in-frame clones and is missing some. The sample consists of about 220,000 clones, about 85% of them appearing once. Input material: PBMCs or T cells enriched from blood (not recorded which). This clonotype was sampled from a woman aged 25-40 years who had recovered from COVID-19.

The CDR3 bases are TGCGCCAGCAGCTTGGCCACGGGGGAATATGGCTACACCTTC. Residues: CASSLATGEYGYTF. This chain joins TRBV5-1 and TRBJ1-2, with D perhaps matching TRBD1 (5 bases). The germline gives CDR1 SGHRS, CDR2 YFSETQ. CDR3 length: 14 residues. Trimming shortened V by 0 bases and J by 5 bases, and 11 bases separated the two germline ends.